This T cell receptor beta chain comes out of a study of blood T cell repertoires in COVID-19. Methods used by the authors: Cell counts per sample came from amplifying reference gene primers. The data were produced by immunoSEQ multiplex PCR, yet TCRdb's version contains in-frame clones alone and is incomplete. The D gene and trimming were derived from the DNA, and the V and J assignments and clone size from that table. The data contain about 150,000 clones, 60% to 80% of them seen just once; the ten biggest clones take up about 9%. This TCR derives from a man aged 50 or older with active or convalescent COVID-19. What was sequenced was peripheral blood.

CDR3 residues: CASSEEYAGLSYEQYF. CDR3 nucleotide sequence: TGTGCCAGCAGTGAAGAGTACGCAGGTTTATCCTACGAGCAGTACTTC. V and J are TRBV2 and TRBJ2-7; D call uncertain. Germline CDR1 is SNHLY and CDR2 is FYNNEI. Trimming pared 1 base from V and 1 base from J, leaving 14 bases between. CDR3 length equals 16 residues.